Listed below are T cell receptor beta chains from one sample, sequenced in a study of T cells in Graves' hyperthyroidism and ophthalmopathy. Using its own MiXCR run on the multiplex PCR reads, TCRdb lists one record per CDR3 protein. In the table there are roughly 710,000 distinct CDR3 sequences, roughly a third of which are singletons. The sample taken for sequencing was blood. All receptors come from a woman aged 40-49 years with Graves' hyperthyroidism. Each CDR3 is given with its conserved first and last residue. D genes are given only for firm matches. A row's size may be missing; if present it is once, few, many or a size class.

V gene	D gene	clone size	J gene	CDR3 protein	CDR3 DNA
TRBV7-8	.	.	TRBJ2-7	CASSFLLPDEQYF	TGTGCCAGCAGCTTTTTACTCCCTGACGAGCAGTACTTC
TRBV2	TRBD1	many	TRBJ1-3	CAQGQTGNTIYF	TGTGCCCAGGGACAGACTGGAAACACCATATATTTT
TRBV28	TRBD1	.	TRBJ1-5	CASSPMDRGAHQPQHF	TGTGCCAGCAGTCCGATGGACAGGGGGGCGCATCAGCCCCAGCATTTT
TRBV7-6	.	.	TRBJ2-5	CASRGVEETQYF	TGTGCCAGCAGGGGCGTGGAAGAGACCCAGTACTTC
TRBV10-3	.	.	TRBJ1-1	CAISDPQHYTEAFF	TGTGCCATCAGTGATCCTCAGCATTACACTGAAGCTTTCTTT
TRBV6-5	.	few	TRBJ2-5	CASSYSATEETQYF	TGTGCCAGCAGTTACTCAGCGACAGAAGAGACCCAGTACTTC
TRBV29-1	.	many	TRBJ1-1	CSAYRDRYTEAFF	TGCAGCGCCTACAGGGATCGGTATACTGAAGCTTTCTTT
TRBV24-1	.	many	TRBJ1-2	CATSDPGEGNYGYTF	TGTGCCACCAGTGATCCAGGGGAAGGAAACTATGGCTACACCTTC
TRBV28	.	.	TRBJ1-1	CASSFQGIKAFF	TGTGCCAGCAGTTTCCAAGGGATCAAGGCTTTCTTT
TRBV2	.	many	TRBJ1-3	CASSDTKGYSGNTIYF	TGTGCCAGCAGTGATACCAAAGGATACTCTGGAAACACCATATATTTT
TRBV25-1	.	few	TRBJ1-6	CASSESHNGSSPLHF	TGTGCCAGCAGTGAATCTCACAACGGGTCCTCACCCCTCCACTTT
TRBV10-2	.	many	TRBJ1-3	CASHSGNTIYF	TGCGCCAGCCACTCTGGAAACACCATATATTTT
TRBV4-1	TRBD1	.	TRBJ2-5	CASSHREGAGETQYF	TGCGCCAGCAGCCACCGTGAGGGGGCCGGGGAGACCCAGTACTTC
TRBV5-8	.	many	TRBJ1-6	CASSLYAGIKSPLHF	TGTGCCAGCAGCTTGTACGCAGGGATAAAATCACCCCTCCACTTT
TRBV9	TRBD1	.	TRBJ2-7	CASAEGAKTEQYF	TGTGCCAGCGCCGAGGGGGCCAAAACCGAGCAGTACTTC
TRBV29-1	.	many	TRBJ1-6	CSVGRDYNSPLHF	TGCAGCGTTGGAAGGGACTATAATTCACCCCTCCACTTT
TRBV2	.	many	TRBJ1-6	CASSGVGQNSPLHF	TGTGCCAGCAGTGGGGTGGGACAAAATTCACCCCTCCACTTT
TRBV20-1	.	few	TRBJ2-1	CSALRLYNEQFF	TGCAGTGCTTTGCGGCTTTACAATGAGCAGTTCTTC
TRBV4-1	TRBD1	few	TRBJ2-2	CASSATGDTGELFF	TGCGCCAGCAGCGCGACAGGGGACACCGGGGAGCTGTTTTTT
TRBV7-9	.	.	TRBJ1-5	CASGLEDSTAQPQHF	TGTGCCAGCGGCTTAGAGGACAGCACGGCTCAGCCCCAGCATTTT
TRBV6-2/TRBV6-3	.	few	TRBJ2-5	CASRASGQETQYF	TGTGCCAGCAGGGCAAGCGGGCAAGAGACCCAGTACTTC
TRBV6-1	.	.	TRBJ1-1	CASRKADMNTEAFF	TGTGCCAGCAGGAAGGCGGATATGAACACTGAAGCTTTCTTT
TRBV15	TRBD1	many	TRBJ1-4	CATSRDRQGRWEKLFF	TGTGCCACCAGCAGAGACCGACAGGGACGGTGGGAAAAACTGTTTTTT
TRBV19	.	.	TRBJ1-2	CASSIGQGYGYTF	TGTGCCAGTAGTATCGGGCAGGGCTATGGCTACACCTTC
TRBV20-1	.	few	TRBJ1-3	CSARDRRDSGNTIYF	TGCAGTGCTAGAGATCGGCGGGACTCTGGAAACACCATATATTTT
TRBV5-1	.	few	TRBJ1-2	CASSFSRKDSGSYGYTF	TGCGCCAGCAGCTTTTCCCGGAAGGATTCAGGGTCGTATGGCTACACCTTC
TRBV19	.	.	TRBJ1-6	CASSLETSLNSPLHF	TGTGCCAGTAGTCTAGAAACTAGTCTCAATTCACCCCTCCACTTT
TRBV5-1	TRBD1	.	TRBJ2-5	CASSLGPGGNQETQYF	TGCGCCAGCAGCTTGGGCCCAGGGGGAAATCAAGAGACCCAGTACTTC
TRBV6-1	.	.	TRBJ2-2	CASPDGVTGELFF	TGTGCCAGCCCGGACGGGGTCACCGGGGAGCTGTTTTTT
TRBV7-6	TRBD2	.	TRBJ2-7	CASSLRAGGVPYEQYF	TGTGCCAGCAGCTTACGGGCGGGAGGGGTTCCCTACGAGCAGTACTTC
TRBV6-6	TRBD1	.	TRBJ1-1	CASSSRQGPMNTEAFF	TGTGCCAGCAGTTCGCGACAGGGCCCCATGAACACTGAAGCTTTCTTT
TRBV7-2	.	many	TRBJ2-7	CASSLVPGTGYEQYF	TGTGCCAGCAGCTTAGTACCGGGAACTGGTTACGAGCAGTACTTC
TRBV20-1	TRBD1	few	TRBJ1-2	CSARGGTGGINYGYTF	TGCAGTGCTAGGGGCGGGACAGGGGGTATTAACTATGGCTACACCTTC
TRBV12-3/TRBV12-4	TRBD2	many	TRBJ2-5	CASSFGGQETQYF	TGTGCCAGCAGTTTCGGGGGGCAAGAGACCCAGTACTTC
TRBV5-6	TRBD1	.	TRBJ1-2	CASSQARQGSYGYTF	TGTGCCAGCAGCCAAGCACGACAGGGGAGCTATGGCTACACCTTC
TRBV24-1	TRBD1	.	TRBJ2-7	CASSPLTGGWDEQYF	TGTGCCAGCAGCCCGTTGACAGGGGGCTGGGACGAGCAGTACTTC
TRBV10-2	.	few	TRBJ2-7	CASRLGEINYEQYF	TGCGCCAGCAGATTGGGGGAAATCAACTACGAGCAGTACTTC
TRBV6-1	.	.	TRBJ2-2	CASSPRSRELVF	TGTGCCAGCAGTCCTCGCAGCAGGGAGCTGGTTTTT
TRBV7-9	.	many	TRBJ1-1	CASSPRTLTGNTEAFF	TGTGCCAGCAGCCCCCGGACCTTAACGGGGAACACTGAAGCTTTCTTT
TRBV20-1	.	many	TRBJ1-2	CSPHGVGVGGYTF	TGCAGCCCTCATGGGGTGGGGGTCGGTGGCTACACCTTC
TRBV6-5	.	many	TRBJ1-1	CASSPPRGAEAFF	TGTGCCAGCAGTCCTCCAAGGGGGGCTGAAGCTTTCTTT
TRBV27	.	.	TRBJ1-2	CASSSPEKGEYGYTF	TGTGCCAGCAGCTCACCGGAGAAGGGGGAATATGGCTACACCTTC
TRBV4-2	.	many	TRBJ1-5	CASSQDPGSRASNQPQHF	TGTGCCAGCAGCCAAGATCCAGGCTCCCGGGCTAGCAATCAGCCCCAGCATTTT
TRBV6-6	.	many	TRBJ1-3	CASSYHRGGSGNTIYF	TGTGCCAGCAGTTACCACCGTGGGGGTTCGGGAAACACCATATATTTT
TRBV29-1	.	many	TRBJ1-2	CSVSGDRSYGYTF	TGCAGCGTCTCAGGAGACAGGTCCTATGGCTACACCTTC
TRBV6-2/TRBV6-3	TRBD1	.	TRBJ1-2	CASSYGQAVYGYTF	TGTGCCAGCAGTTACGGACAGGCGGTCTATGGCTACACCTTC